This T cell receptor (beta chain) stems from a study of shared T cell receptors in the human thymus. Germline V gives CDR1 SGHVS, CDR2 FNYEAQ. J gave up 7 bases and V 4 bases, and 7 bases lay outside the gene matches. There are 15 residues in the CDR3. Repertoires were generated with immunoSEQ multiplex PCR, while TCRdb's copy carries only in-frame clones and drops some. This sample has over 65,000 clones, with roughly 96% found just once. The rearrangement uses TRBV7-6 and TRBJ1-4, with 9 positions matching TRBD1. The clonotype comes from a human donor. Sample: thymocytes. In DNA, the CDR3 is TGTGCCAGCAGCTCTCCGGGACAGGGATCTGAAAAACTGTTTTTT. Translated: CASSSPGQGSEKLFF.